One and the same sample provided the 27 T cell receptor beta chains below, sequenced in a study of monozygotic twins with inflammatory bowel disease (dated by TCRdb to between 2018 and 2020). Libraries were built with 5' RACE. Data came from an Illumina HiSeq 2500. After TCRdb reprocessed the reads, each CDR3 protein sequence was kept as one row, without DNA. The sample's clone listing holds 420,000 or so distinct CDR3 sequences. The top ten constitute about 2.3% of the sample. Sequencing used blood. These TCRs come from a human donor with ulcerative colitis or Crohn's disease, or a healthy co-twin of an affected twin (not recorded which).

This chain joins TRBV7-9 and TRBJ2-1; checking the TCRdb D call of TRBD2 is not possible without DNA. Germline V lookup: CDR1 SEHNR, CDR2 FQNEAQ (reference sequence). The CDR3 is 15 residues long. CDR3 residues: CASSPTSGGFYEQFF. Full variable domain (outside the CDR3, taken from reference TRBV7-9 and TRBJ2-1): DTGVSQNPRHKITKRGQNVTFRCDPISEHNRLYWYRQTLGQGPEFLTYFQNEAQLEKSRLLSDRFSAERPKGSFSTLEIQRTEQGDSAMYLCASSPTSGGFYEQFFGPGTRLTVL.

The rearrangement links TRBV6-5 to TRBJ2-1; lacking DNA, the TRBD2 call made by TCRdb goes unchecked. Germline CDR1 and CDR2: MNHEY and SVGAGI. This CDR3 region has 17 residues. CDR3 region: CASSYSIQKGPNNEQFF.

The chain is built from TRBV5-6 and TRBJ1-5. This CDR3 comprises 15 residues. Germline V CDR1 and CDR2: SGHDT, YYEEEE. The CDR3 region is CASSLNGRSNQPQHF.

The CDR3 loop is CATSRGASSYEQYF. This chain uses TRBV15 with TRBJ2-7. This CDR3 contains 14 residues. Germline assignment: CDR1 LNHNV and CDR2 YYDKDF (reference sequence).

This rearrangement joins TRBV9 to TRBJ2-1; TCRdb designates TRBD2, a call that cannot be tested without DNA. This CDR3 has 21 residues. The germline V gene encodes CDR1 SGDLS and CDR2 YYNGEE. The CDR3 sequence: CASSATITGTSGGRTYNEQFF.

This chain joins TRBV20-1 and TRBJ2-7; TCRdb selects TRBD2, and the lack of DNA leaves this call unchecked. The CDR3 totals 13 residues. Looked up from germline, CDR1 is DFQATT and CDR2 is SNEGSKA (reference sequence). The CDR3 loop reads CSVGTQAVREQYF.

The J gene is TRBJ2-2, the V gene TRBV11-1; absent DNA, TCRdb's TRBD1 call cannot be checked. The CDR3 length is 18 residues. Germline loops: CDR1 SGHAT, CDR2 FQDESV (reference sequence). The CDR3 loop is CASSLNLQGAFFGGELFF. The full variable domain, rest sourced from reference TRBV11-1 and TRBJ2-2, is EAEVAQSPRYKITEKSQAVAFWCDPISGHATLYWYRQILGQGPELLVQFQDESVVDDSQLPKDRFSAERLKGVDSTLKIQPAELGDSAMYLCASSLNLQGAFFGGELFFGEGSRLTVL.

The rearrangement uses TRBV12-3 or TRBV12-4 and TRBJ1-6; absent DNA, TCRdb's TRBD1 call cannot be checked. The CDR3 loop spans 14 amino acids. CDR3 protein: CASSLGGANSPLHF.

V usage is TRBV7-9 and J usage is TRBJ2-2. The CDR3 is 14 residues long. Germline V gene sequence: CDR1 SEHNR, CDR2 FQNEAQ (reference sequence). The CDR3 loop is CASSQTQNTGELFF.

V is TRBV20-1 and J is TRBJ2-7; no DNA is available, so the TRBD1 call from TCRdb remains unchecked. CDR1 and CDR2 from the germline V gene are DFQATT and SNEGSKA (reference sequence). The CDR3 has 13 amino acids. CDR3 residues: CSASPGAGYEQYF.

The CDR3 sequence: CASSEVGGPTDTQYF. The chain combines TRBV2 with TRBJ2-3; TCRdb proposes TRBD1, but this gene call is untestable without DNA. The germline CDR1 and CDR2 sequences are SNHLY and FYNNEI. This CDR3 has 15 residues.

The rearrangement links TRBV3-1 to TRBJ1-5. The CDR3 has 15 residues. Looked up from germline, CDR1 is LGHDT and CDR2 is YNNKEL (reference sequence). CDR3 loop: CASSPNAASNQPQHF.

The gene calls are TRBV5-6 and TRBJ2-7; TCRdb's D call, TRBD1, is unchecked because there is no DNA. Germline-derived CDR1 and CDR2 are SGHDT and YYEEEE. The CDR3 sequence is 15 residues long. The CDR3 is CASSSRAGGRYEQYF.

The genes are TRBV19 and TRBJ2-1; TCRdb reports TRBD1, a call that lacks DNA to check it against. CDR3 length: 15 amino acids. Germline values: CDR1 LNHDA, CDR2 SQIVND (reference sequence). The CDR3: CASSMGQTIYNEQFF.

The chain's CDR3 is CASSSLGTGDSPLHF. This chain uses TRBV27 with TRBJ1-6; checking the TCRdb D call of TRBD1 is not possible without DNA. Germline V CDR1 and CDR2: MNHEY, SMNVEV (reference sequence). CDR3 length: 15 amino acids.

J is TRBJ1-3 and V is TRBV5-5; the TCRdb D gene call, TRBD1, has no DNA to confirm it. The CDR3 extends over 18 amino acids. Germline loops: CDR1 SGHKS, CDR2 YYEKEE (reference sequence). The CDR3 spells CASSSTFRDRVKRNTIYF.

The gene calls are TRBV5-4 and TRBJ2-1; TCRdb names TRBD2, which stays unverified in the absence of DNA. Germline lookup yields CDR1 SGHNT and CDR2 YYREEE (reference sequence). The CDR3 runs 17 residues. The chain's CDR3 is CASSPGGLAGRYNEQFF.

The chain employs TRBV10-2 and TRBJ1-4; TCRdb proposes TRBD1, but this gene call is untestable without DNA. Germline V CDR1 and CDR2: WSHSY, SAAADI. The length of the CDR3 is 15 residues. The CDR3 region is CASSEGGTGNEKLFF.

The chain carries TRBV7-2 and TRBJ2-2; TCRdb gives TRBD1 as the D gene, but with no DNA this cannot be confirmed. The CDR3 loop spans 15 amino acids. Germline-derived CDR1 and CDR2 are SGHTA and FQGNSA. CDR3 in amino acids: CASSPRTARTGELFF.

This chain connects TRBV5-1 to TRBJ2-5; the D gene TCRdb calls, TRBD2, cannot be checked with no DNA. This CDR3 spans 15 amino acids. CDR1 and CDR2 (germline): SGHRS, YFSETQ. The CDR3 loop reads CASSPNGGLQETQYF.

Here the CDR3 reads CASSQLSEQYF. The rearrangement joins TRBV7-2 to TRBJ2-7. Germline CDR1 and CDR2: SGHTA and FQGNSA. The CDR3 runs to 11 residues.

The chain joins TRBV5-1 to TRBJ2-6; the D call from TCRdb, TRBD1, cannot be confirmed without DNA. This CDR3 comprises 16 residues. Germline loops: CDR1 SGHRS, CDR2 YFSETQ. The CDR3 region is CASSSQGGSGANVLTF.

The CDR3 sequence: CSVATGQLPGNEQFF. This chain uses TRBV29-1 with TRBJ2-1; TCRdb selects TRBD1, and the lack of DNA leaves this call unchecked. Per the germline V gene, CDR1 is SQVTM and CDR2 is ANQGSEA. The CDR3 extends over 15 amino acids.

The genes are TRBV7-8 and TRBJ1-3. This CDR3 region has 15 residues. Germline CDR1 is SGHVS and CDR2 is FQNEAQ. CDR3 amino acids: CASSLALYSGNTIYF.

The chain carries TRBV4-2 and TRBJ1-1. This CDR3 is 14 amino acids long. Looked up from germline, CDR1 is LGHNA and CDR2 is YNFKEQ. The CDR3 reads CASSRAGSNTEAFF.

The V and J genes are TRBV5-1 and TRBJ2-7; no DNA is available, so the TRBD1 call from TCRdb remains unchecked. Germline V lookup: CDR1 SGHRS, CDR2 YFSETQ. This CDR3 is 15 amino acids long. This CDR3 is CASSARDPSSYEQYF. The whole variable domain, remainder taken from reference TRBV5-1 and TRBJ2-7, is KAGVTQTPRYLIKTRGQQVTLSCSPISGHRSVSWYQQTPGQGLQFLFEYFSETQRNKGNFPGRFSGRQFSNSRSEMNVSTLELGDSALYLCASSARDPSSYEQYFGPGTRLTVT.

The CDR3: CSASSVSGQHYEQYF. The chain has TRBV20-1 and TRBJ2-7; TCRdb reports TRBD2, a call that lacks DNA to check it against. The V gene's germline CDR1 is DFQATT and CDR2 SNEGSKA (reference sequence). This CDR3 has 15 residues.